The table lists the clone carrying this T cell receptor beta chain with many counts. The record originates from a study of T-cell memory formation after mild COVID-19. MiXCR, run by TCRdb on the 5' RACE reads, gives a single entry per CDR3 protein. Here the sample spans approximately 150,000 distinct CDR3 sequences, under 7% being singletons. The germline V and J ends were trimmed by 4 bases and 2 bases, with 6 bases remaining between them. CDR3 length equals 13 residues. The source material was PBMCs or a T cell subset sorted from them (not recorded which). V gene TRBV12-3 or TRBV12-4 combines with J gene TRBJ1-5; D is unresolved. This receptor was taken from an adult woman who had mild COVID-19 (a few samples of this study predate the infection). Cell type and time point are not known. The CDR3 region is CASSSAGNQPQHF. CDR3 in DNA: TGTGCCAGCAGTTCCGCTGGCAATCAGCCCCAGCATTTT.